This TCR beta chain derives from a study of cytomegalovirus exposure and HLA in healthy donors (dated by TCRdb to 2015 to 2018). Describing the broader study: An earlier analysis of a few hundred of the donors reported around 280 Gb of sequence data and roughly 120 million unique TCR beta sequences obtained from around 170 million T cells. The number of typed donors differed by locus: roughly 620-630 for A, B, C, DRB1 and DQB1; roughly 510 for DQA1; fewer than 610 for DPA1; and 400 to 480 for DPB1. HLA typing included class I and class II loci at four-digit resolution. High-throughput TCR immunosequencing, statistical association of individual TCRs with disease status, and machine learning were combined to predict cytomegalovirus infection status. Rather than drawing on any new phenotypic data, the later analysis identified candidate immune exposures from TCR beta sequences and the way those sequences occurred across donors. The genetic ancestry cluster associated with self-reported Caucasian donors included about four fifths of the 300 to 450 genotyped donors. The study profiled the T cell repertoires of under 850 subjects by immunosequencing and related them to cytomegalovirus serostatus. Around 320 gigabases of sequencing data and approximately 85 million unique TCR sequences were included in an early release covering roughly 600 HLA-typed donors. On average, roughly 200,000 unique TCR beta nucleotide sequences were sequenced per donor among a few hundred genotyped donors of the cohort, with approximately 18% of those sequences being non-productive. The study aimed to test whether signatures of past pathogen exposure could be identified by cataloging public T cell receptors. A later analysis re-analyzed previously published TCR beta repertoires from about 600 donors and added high-resolution HLA genotyping to study TCR occurrence patterns. An earlier analysis of a few hundred of the donors applied high-throughput TCR beta sequencing to assess whether each TCR beta V gene segment acted as functional or pseudogenic. Donor age, sex, ethnicity and CMV serostatus were compiled alongside the repertoire data. Genome-wide SNP genotypes for about 65% of the roughly 700 donors were used in a later genetic analysis, which treated that subset as a discovery cohort. Every repertoire in the discovery cohort had been generated on one and the same sequencing platform. A separate validation cohort of about 110 different subjects was used in addition to the roughly 720-subject first cohort. Four to six DR-DQ haplotypes were handled as single units for association and clustering, since linkage in the cohort was strong. Broad study findings and their caveats: In a later analysis, HLA-associated TCR beta chains showed more clonal expansion and lower generation probabilities than non-associated chains that were equally common. The cohort was sequenced for TCR beta chains only, and without alpha or paired-chain data the features that could be detected were limited. Roughly uniform sequencing depth across donors was assumed in presence/absence analyses, although this assumption may not hold. The 87-base-pair reads could not distinguish some IMGT-functional V segments, including TRBV6-2 and TRBV6-3, so those segments were excluded. A further reported finding was that TCR beta sequences accurately predicted the HLA-A and HLA-B alleles for most subjects in the first cohort. Correlated functional status among segregating V segments might be attributable to linkage disequilibrium, but an unknown experimental factor could not be ruled out. In a later analysis, 15,000 to 20,000 TCR beta sequences were associated with specific HLA alleles at a false discovery rate of 0.05. Because some donors lacked HLA typing at each locus, the association tests relied only on the typed subset. Immune exposure information for the cohort was limited to CMV serostatus. An association between a missense DCLRE1C variant and V-gene and J-gene trimming of TCR beta chains was found in a later genetic analysis and replicated in an independent cohort. A total of about 150 TCR beta chains were listed by the study as associated with cytomegalovirus. According to a later analysis, parvovirus B19, influenza, CMV and Epstein-Barr virus appeared linked to several top co-occurrence clusters. In vitro tests confirmed that a few of the cytomegalovirus-associated TCR beta chains recognize cytomegalovirus antigens. A later analysis found that TCR association rates varied across HLA loci, with DRB1 alleles showing the most associated TCRs and HLA-C alleles the fewest. Across donors, most TCR sequences were observed very rarely, whereas some public TCRs were present in many individuals. A cluster of highly shared sequence variants was judged likely to represent a technical artifact of the sequencing pipeline. Most CMV-associated TCR beta chains appeared to be HLA-restricted in a later analysis, and the HLA associations seemed to be driven largely by CMV exposure. When HLA alleles, especially DR and DQ, strongly co-occurred, attributing TCR associations to individual alleles was difficult. According to a later genetic analysis, donors in an Asian-associated ancestry cluster had fewer N-insertions in productive TCRs than the approximately 670-donor mean. Because counts were too low, roughly 18 rarely observed V segments, including chromosome 9 orphons, were left out of the earlier analysis of approximately 580 of the donors. In an earlier analysis of roughly 560 of the donors, most TCR beta V segments were observed in productive rearrangements about 90% or about 30% of the time, broadly matching IMGT annotations. The classifier was reported to diagnose cytomegalovirus status with high specificity and sensitivity in both the original and validation cohorts. The authors suggested that the approach could potentially be generalized to other disease states and immunological phenotypes.

With regard to this clone: Its binding antigen is unknown. No base-level quality is on record; no much larger clone is a single base apart.

The CDR3 sequence holds 11 residues, the cysteine and phenylalanine included. The DNA shown is the 33-base CDR3, in frame from base 1. V sheds 2 bases and J sheds 7 bases, leaving 6 bases between their ends. The germline V gene (reference sequence) gives CDR1 as GTSNPN and CDR2 as SVGIG. The cohort consisted of 600 or so healthy bone marrow donors. All cohort members were sampled while nominally healthy, although unrecorded immune exposures were likely present. The donor tested CMV seronegative, placing the donor among the 350 or so seronegative members of the cohort. Each donor provided a peripheral blood sample, and peripheral blood mononuclear cells were used for TCR beta sequencing. The Qiagen DNeasy Blood Extraction Kit was used to extract genomic DNA from the blood cell samples. The method was the immunoSEQ multiplex PCR assay. For the multiplex PCR, a mixture combining 60 forward primers for TCR Vbeta segments and 13 reverse primers for TCR Jbeta segments was used. The CDR3 region of rearranged TCR beta genes was amplified from genomic DNA with a multiplex PCR assay. Amplified TCR beta libraries were sequenced as 87-base-pair reads on the Illumina HiSeq System. The published analysis was carried out like this. A later analysis tallied around 87 million unique TCR beta chains across the roughly 610 repertoires, and about 12 million of those chains were shared by two or more donors. Raw reads were error-corrected and collapsed into unique sequences with a nearest-neighbor algorithm that merged closely related sequences to remove PCR and sequencing errors. To assign V, D and J gene segments, CDR3 sequences were aligned to IMGT reference sequences. Each retained sequence needed at least a six-nucleotide match to both a V gene segment and a J gene segment. A rearrangement was called productive if the CDR3 had no stop codons and remained in frame with V and J, and every other rearrangement was called non-productive. CDR3 was defined according to IMGT convention as the region running from the second conserved V-encoded cysteine to the conserved J-encoded phenylalanine. The earlier analysis of fewer than 700 of the donors excluded sequences that lacked an unambiguous match to a single V gene segment. In an earlier analysis of roughly 600 of the donors, a V segment was called functional when productive rearrangements were above 56.7%, and segregating when the standard deviation between donors exceeded 5%. A statistical classification framework was built for diagnosing cytomegalovirus status from the catalog of TCR beta chain sequences. A later analysis assigned V and J genes by comparing TCR nucleotide sequences with IMGT/GENE-DB human TR gene sequences. In a later analysis, CDR3 sequences and most-parsimonious VDJ recombination scenarios were assigned using the TCRdist pipeline. In a later analysis, every TCR beta chain was defined by the combination of its CDR3 amino acid sequence and its V-gene family, and reads without a unique V-gene family were dropped. A later analysis removed nearly 600 highly shared, low-generation-probability nucleotide sequences to deal with suspected cross-contamination and a sequencing artifact. In a later analysis, a clonal expansion index was calculated for each public chain from normalized within-repertoire ranks of inferred template counts. Generation probabilities in a later analysis came from a VDJ recombination model fitted to out-of-frame rearrangements, and those results were checked against IGoR. In a later analysis, hypergeometric tests were used to score TCR-TCR, TCR-HLA and TCR-CMV co-occurrence, with a repertoire-size bias correction applied to TCR pairs. To estimate false discovery rates, a later analysis permuted the HLA or CMV assignments 20 times. In a later analysis, co-occurring TCRs were grouped using DBSCAN, and TCRdist sequence similarity was added for clustering within HLA-allele-positive subsets. Repertoires with fewer than 30,000 or more than 120,000 public chains were left out of co-occurrence clustering, as were roughly five repertoires with anomalous nucleotide sharing. Held by TCRdb, this immuneACCESS table contains in-frame sequences only and omits some clones. Under half of the omission traces to an unresolved V gene where checked; the cause of the rest is unknown. V, J and clone size were drawn from that table, and D and trimming were deduced from the DNA. This sample gives 150,000 to 200,000 clones in total; approximately 83% of them show up just once. The ten largest account for less than 2% of the sample.

The TCR comes from a woman in her late teens or twenties in good health and CMV-seronegative. Here the chain combines TRBV30 and TRBJ2-1; the D gene lacks a confident call. Sequenced sample: PBMCs. The nucleotide sequence reads as follows: TGTGCCTGGAGTCCCTTAAATGAGCAGTTCTTC. Translated, this is CAWSPLNEQFF.